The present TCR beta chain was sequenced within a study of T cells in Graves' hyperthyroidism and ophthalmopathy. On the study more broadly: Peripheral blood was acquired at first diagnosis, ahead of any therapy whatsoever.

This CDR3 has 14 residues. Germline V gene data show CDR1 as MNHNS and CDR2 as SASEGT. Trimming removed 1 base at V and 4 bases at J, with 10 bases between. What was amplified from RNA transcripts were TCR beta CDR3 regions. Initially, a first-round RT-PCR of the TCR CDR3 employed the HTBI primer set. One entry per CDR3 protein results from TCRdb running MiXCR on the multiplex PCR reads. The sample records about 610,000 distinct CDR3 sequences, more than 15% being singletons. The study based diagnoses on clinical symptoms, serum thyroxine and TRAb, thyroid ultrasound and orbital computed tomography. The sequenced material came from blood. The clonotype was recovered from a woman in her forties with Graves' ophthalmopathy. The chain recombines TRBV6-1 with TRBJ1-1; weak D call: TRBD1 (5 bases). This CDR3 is CASSEEGEGTEAFF. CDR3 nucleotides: TGTGCCAGCAGTGAAGAAGGGGAGGGCACTGAAGCTTTCTTT.